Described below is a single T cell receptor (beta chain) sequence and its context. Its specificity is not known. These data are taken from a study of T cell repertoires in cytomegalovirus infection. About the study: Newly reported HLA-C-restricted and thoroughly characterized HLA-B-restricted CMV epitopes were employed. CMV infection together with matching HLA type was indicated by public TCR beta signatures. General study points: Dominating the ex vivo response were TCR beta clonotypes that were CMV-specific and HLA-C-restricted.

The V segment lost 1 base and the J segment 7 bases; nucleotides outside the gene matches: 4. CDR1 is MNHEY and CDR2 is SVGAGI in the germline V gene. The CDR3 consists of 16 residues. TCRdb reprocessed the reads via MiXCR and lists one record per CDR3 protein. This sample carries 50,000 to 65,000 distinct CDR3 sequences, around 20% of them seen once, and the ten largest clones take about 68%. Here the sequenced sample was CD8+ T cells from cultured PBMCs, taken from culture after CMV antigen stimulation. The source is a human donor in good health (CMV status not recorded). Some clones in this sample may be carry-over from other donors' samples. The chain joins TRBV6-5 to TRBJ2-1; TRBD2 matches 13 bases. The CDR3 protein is CASSYWTSGSRNEQFF. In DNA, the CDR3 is TGTGCCAGCAGTTACTGGACTAGCGGGAGTAGGAATGAGCAGTTCTTC.